This T cell receptor (beta chain) emerged from a study of control samples from healthy donors and cancer patients. The CDR3 covers 14 residues. V was pared by 7 bases and J by 8 bases, with 21 bases between. From germline, CDR1 is SGDLS and CDR2 YYNGEE. Repertoires were generated with immunoSEQ multiplex PCR, while TCRdb's copy carries only in-frame clones and drops some. The profile shows about 88,000 clones, 85% to 95% of them singletons. Specimen: blood. The chain employs TRBV9 and TRBJ1-2, with TRBD1 as a possible D gene (5 bases). This clonotype was obtained from a man aged 18-30 years in good health. CDR3 sequence: CASGSGQLGRGYTF. The CDR3 DNA sequence: TGTGCCAGCGGGTCTGGCCAATTGGGACGGGGCTACACCTTC.